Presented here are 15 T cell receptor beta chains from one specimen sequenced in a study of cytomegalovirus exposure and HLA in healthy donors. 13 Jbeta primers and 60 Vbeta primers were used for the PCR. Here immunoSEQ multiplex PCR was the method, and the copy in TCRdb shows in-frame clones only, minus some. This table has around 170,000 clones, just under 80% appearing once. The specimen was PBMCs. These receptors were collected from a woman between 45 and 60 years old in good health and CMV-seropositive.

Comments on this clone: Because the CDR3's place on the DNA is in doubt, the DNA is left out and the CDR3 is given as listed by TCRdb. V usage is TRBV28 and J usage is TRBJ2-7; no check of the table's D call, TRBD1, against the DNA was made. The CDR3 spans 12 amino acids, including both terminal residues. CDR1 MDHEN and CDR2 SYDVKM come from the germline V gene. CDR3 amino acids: CASSSRVGQGSF.

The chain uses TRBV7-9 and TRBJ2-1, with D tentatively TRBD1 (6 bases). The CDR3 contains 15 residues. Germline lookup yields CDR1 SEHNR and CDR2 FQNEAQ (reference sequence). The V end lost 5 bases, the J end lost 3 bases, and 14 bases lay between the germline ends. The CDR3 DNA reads TGTGCCAGCAGCCAGCCCGGGACAATCTACAATGAGCAGTTCTTC. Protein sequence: CASSQPGTIYNEQFF.

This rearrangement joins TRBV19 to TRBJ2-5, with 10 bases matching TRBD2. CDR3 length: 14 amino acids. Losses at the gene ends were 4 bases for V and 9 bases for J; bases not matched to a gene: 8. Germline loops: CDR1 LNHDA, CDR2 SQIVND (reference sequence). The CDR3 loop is CASSTQRGGPAQYF. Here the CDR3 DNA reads TGTGCCAGTAGTACTCAGCGGGGGGGCCCGGCCCAGTACTTC.

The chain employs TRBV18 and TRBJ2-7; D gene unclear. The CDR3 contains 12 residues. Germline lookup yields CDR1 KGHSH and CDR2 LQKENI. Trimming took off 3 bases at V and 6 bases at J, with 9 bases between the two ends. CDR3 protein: CASSPSGSEQYF. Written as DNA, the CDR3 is TGTGCCAGCTCACCTTCAGGATCCGAGCAGTACTTC. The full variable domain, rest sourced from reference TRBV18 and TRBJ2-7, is NAGVMQNPRHLVRRRGQEARLRCSPMKGHSHVYWYRQLPEEGLKFMVYLQKENIIDESGMPKERFSAEFPKEGPSILRIQQVVRGDSAAYFCASSPSGSEQYFGPGTRLTVT.

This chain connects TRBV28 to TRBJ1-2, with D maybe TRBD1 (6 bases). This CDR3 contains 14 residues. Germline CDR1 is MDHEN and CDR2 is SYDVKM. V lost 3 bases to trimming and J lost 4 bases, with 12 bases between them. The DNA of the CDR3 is TGTGCCAGCAGTTTGGCAGGGGCTGGCTATGGCTACACCTTC. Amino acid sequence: CASSLAGAGYGYTF.

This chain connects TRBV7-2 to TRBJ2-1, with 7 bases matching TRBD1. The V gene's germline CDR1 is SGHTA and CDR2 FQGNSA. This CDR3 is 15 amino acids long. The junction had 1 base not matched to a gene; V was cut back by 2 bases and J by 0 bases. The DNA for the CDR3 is TGTGCCAGCAGCTTAAGGGACAGCTCCTACAATGAGCAGTTCTTC. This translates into CASSLRDSSYNEQFF.

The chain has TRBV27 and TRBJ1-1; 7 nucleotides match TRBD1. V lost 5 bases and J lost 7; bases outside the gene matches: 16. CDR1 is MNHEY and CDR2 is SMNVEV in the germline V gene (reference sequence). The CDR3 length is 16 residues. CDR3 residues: CASSRGLTRDRREAFF. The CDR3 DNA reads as TGTGCCAGCAGTCGGGGGTTAACTAGGGACAGACGTGAAGCTTTCTTT.

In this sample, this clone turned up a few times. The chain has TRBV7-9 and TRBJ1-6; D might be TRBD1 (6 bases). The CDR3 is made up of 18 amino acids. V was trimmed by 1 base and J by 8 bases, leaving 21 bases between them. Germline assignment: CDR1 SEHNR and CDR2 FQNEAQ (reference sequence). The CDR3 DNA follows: TGTGCCAGCAGCTTAGATACCATGGGACAACGGGCGGATTCACCCCTCCACTTT. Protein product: CASSLDTMGQRADSPLHF.

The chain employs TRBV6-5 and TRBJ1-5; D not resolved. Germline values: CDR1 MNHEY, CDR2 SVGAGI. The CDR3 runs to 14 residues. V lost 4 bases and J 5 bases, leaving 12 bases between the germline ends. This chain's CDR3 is CASSSGSLDQPQHF. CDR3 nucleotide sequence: TGTGCCAGCAGTTCCGGGAGCCTCGATCAGCCCCAGCATTTT.

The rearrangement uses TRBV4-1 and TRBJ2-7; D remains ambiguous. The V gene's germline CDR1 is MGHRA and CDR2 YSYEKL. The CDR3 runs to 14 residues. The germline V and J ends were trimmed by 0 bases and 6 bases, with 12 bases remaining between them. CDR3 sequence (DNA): TGCGCCAGCAGCCAAGATAGTATGGGCCTCGAGCAGTACTTC. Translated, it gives CASSQDSMGLEQYF.

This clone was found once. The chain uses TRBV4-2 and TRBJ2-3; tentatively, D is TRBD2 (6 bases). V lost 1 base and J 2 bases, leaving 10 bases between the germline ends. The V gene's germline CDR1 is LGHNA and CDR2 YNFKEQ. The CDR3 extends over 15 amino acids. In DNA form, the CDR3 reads TGTGCCAGCAGCCAAGCCGCGGGGCACACAGATACGCAGTATTTT. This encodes CASSQAAGHTDTQYF.

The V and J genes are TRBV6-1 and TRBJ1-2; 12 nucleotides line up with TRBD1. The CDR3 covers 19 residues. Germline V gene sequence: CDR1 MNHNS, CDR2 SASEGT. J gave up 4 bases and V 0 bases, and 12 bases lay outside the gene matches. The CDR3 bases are TGTGCCAGCAGTGAAGCGAGACCTCTGGGACAGGGGGCATCCTATGGCTACACCTTC. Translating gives CASSEARPLGQGASYGYTF.

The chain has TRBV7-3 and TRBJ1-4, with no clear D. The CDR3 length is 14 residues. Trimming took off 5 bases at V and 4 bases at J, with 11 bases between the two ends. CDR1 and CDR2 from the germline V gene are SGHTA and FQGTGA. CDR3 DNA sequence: TGTGCCAGCAGCCCCTTCCTGTTTAATGAAAAACTGTTTTTT. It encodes CASSPFLFNEKLFF.

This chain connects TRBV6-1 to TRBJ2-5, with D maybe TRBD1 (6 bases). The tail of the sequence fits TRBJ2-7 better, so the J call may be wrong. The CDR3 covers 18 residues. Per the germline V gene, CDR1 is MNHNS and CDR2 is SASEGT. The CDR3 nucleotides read TGTGCCAGCAGTGTTAAGCGCGAGCCAAACAGGGTCCCCTACGAGCAGTACTTC. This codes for CASSVKREPNRVPYEQYF.

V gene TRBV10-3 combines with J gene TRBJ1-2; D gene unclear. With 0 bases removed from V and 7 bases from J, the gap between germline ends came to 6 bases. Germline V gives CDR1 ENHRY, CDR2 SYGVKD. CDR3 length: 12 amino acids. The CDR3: CAISESTGGYTF. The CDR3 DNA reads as TGTGCCATCAGTGAGTCGACGGGTGGCTACACCTTC.